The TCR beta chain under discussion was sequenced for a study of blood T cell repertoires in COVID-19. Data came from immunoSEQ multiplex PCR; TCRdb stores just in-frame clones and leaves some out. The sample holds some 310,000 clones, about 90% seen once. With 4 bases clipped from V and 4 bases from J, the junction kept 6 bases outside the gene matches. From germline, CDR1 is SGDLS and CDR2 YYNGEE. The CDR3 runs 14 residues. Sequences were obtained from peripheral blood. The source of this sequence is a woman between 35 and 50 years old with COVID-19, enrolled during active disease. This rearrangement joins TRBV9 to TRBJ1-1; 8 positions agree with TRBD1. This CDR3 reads CASSPGQGSTEAFF. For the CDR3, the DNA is TGTGCCAGCAGCCCAGGACAGGGCAGCACTGAAGCTTTCTTT.